This T cell receptor beta chain was sequenced in a study of T cell changes during pregnancy in multiple sclerosis (dated by TCRdb to between 2017 and 2020). Background for the entire study: The study examined how the T cell repertoire changed over the course of pregnancy in women with multiple sclerosis.

Receptor amplification or capture employed the immunoSEQ multiplex PCR assay. TCRdb's version of the immuneACCESS table is confined to in-frame rearrangements and falls short of the full clone set. An unresolved V gene accounts for under half of the shortfall where checked; the remainder is of unknown origin. This sample lists roughly 97,000 clones; just over 90% were detected once. Together, the top ten hold roughly 0.79% of the sample. A note on this clone: Which antigen it targets is not known. No much larger clonotype is one base removed from it; base qualities were not supplied.

The CDR3 covers 19 residues, taking in both the cysteine and the phenylalanine. Only CDR3 DNA remains: 57 bases, in frame from the first base. For CDR1 and CDR2, the germline V gene lists SNHLY and FYNNEI. After removal of 7 bases from V and 3 bases from J, the junction retains 12 bases not matched to a gene. This TCR derives from a female donor in good health, enrolled as a control in a pregnancy study. Rearrangement joined TRBV2 to TRBJ2-1; 16 junctional bases match TRBD2. This specimen was peripheral blood, taken in the second trimester of pregnancy. The sequence in DNA is TGTGCCAGCAAATGGAGCGGGGGACTAGCGGGGGGGAGCTACAATGAGCAGTTCTTC. Translated, it reads CASKWSGGLAGGSYNEQFF.